This TCR beta chain stems from a study of blood T cell repertoires in COVID-19. Study-wide context: Samples of COVID-19 (acute and convalescent) were obtained from the United States, Italy and Spain. PBMCs, B-cell-depleted T cells, or T cells were the source of the cDNA or gDNA that made up the material.

As processed by the authors: The assay estimated nucleated cells by amplifying reference gene primers. This table comes from immunoSEQ multiplex PCR, and its TCRdb copy is limited to in-frame clones, with some not included. Clone size and V and J calls were adopted from that table, with D and trimming inferred from the DNA. The sample gives 200,000 to 300,000 clones, roughly 88% of which show up once; more than 0.55% is in the top ten. CDR3 length equals 15 residues. V dropped 2 bases and J dropped 6 bases, with 14 bases sitting between them. Germline V gives CDR1 SGHTA, CDR2 FQGNSA. Input material: peripheral blood. This sequence was found in a human donor in a cohort sampled during active COVID-19. The chain joins TRBV7-2 to TRBJ2-1; TRBD1 is a possible D gene (5 bases). CDR3 coding DNA: TGTGCCAGCAGCTTATCCCCGGCAGGGTCCAATGAGCAGTTCTTC. Encoded protein: CASSLSPAGSNEQFF.